This T cell receptor beta chain is drawn from a study of immune characterization of retroperitoneal liposarcoma. Germline values: CDR1 SGHTA, CDR2 FQGNSA. The CDR3 runs to 15 residues. TCRdb reanalysed the PCR reads using MiXCR and keeps one entry per CDR3 protein. The sample holds 8,500 to 13,000 distinct CDR3 sequences, about a quarter seen once. By frequency in the sample, this clonotype is medium-sized. This clonotype was sampled from a male donor with retroperitoneal liposarcoma. Sequencing was done on a sample of tumor tissue. This chain links TRBV7-2 with TRBJ2-1, with D possibly being TRBD1 (5 bases). The last part of the DNA fits TRBJ2-7 better; the J call may be wrong. This chain's CDR3 is CASSPPGNLYNEQYF. The CDR3 nucleotides read TGTGCCAGCAGCCCCCCAGGGAACCTATACAATGAGCAGTACTTC.